The 22 T cell receptor beta chains listed next were all sequenced from one sample in a study of somatic mutations in cytotoxic T cells in rheumatoid arthritis (dated by TCRdb to about 2017). Receptors were amplified or captured by the immunoSEQ multiplex PCR assay. TCRdb took over this immuneACCESS table, retaining in-frame rearrangements with V and J assigned. Such tables are incomplete; in checked studies, under half of the missing clones stem from an unresolved V gene, and the remainder is unexplained. The table for this sample lists more than 15,000 clones; about four fifths of them were counted only once. 20% to 25% of the sample lies in the top ten. The sequenced material came from CD8+ T cells sorted from blood. Receptors originate from an adult with rheumatoid arthritis.

This rearrangement joins TRBV25-1 to TRBJ2-1; 7 bases are a match to TRBD2. This CDR3 spans 18 amino acids. CDR1 and CDR2 from the germline V gene are MGHDK and SYGVNS. Trimming removed 1 base from V and 2 bases from J; junction bases left unmatched: 11. The CDR3 nucleotides read TGTGCCAGCAGTGAATCTGGCGGGAGCACCTGGCCCTACAATGAGCAGTTCTTC. This gives the protein CASSESGGSTWPYNEQFF.

V is TRBV4-2 and J is TRBJ1-1; D call uncertain. There are 14 residues in the CDR3. V was shortened by 0 bases and J by 1 base, with 6 bases between the two germline ends. Germline CDR1 is LGHNA and CDR2 is YNFKEQ. Written as DNA, the CDR3 is TGTGCCAGCAGCCAAGAAATCAGGAACACTGAAGCTTTCTTT. It is translated as CASSQEIRNTEAFF.

The chain has TRBV18 and TRBJ2-3; D uncertain. Germline-derived CDR1 and CDR2 are KGHSH and LQKENI. V lost 4 bases and J lost 7, with 12 bases in between. CDR3 length equals 13 residues. In nucleotides, the CDR3 is TGTGCCAGCTCACGAACGTCTGGCCATACGCAGTATTTT. Translation gives CASSRTSGHTQYF.

This chain joins TRBV27 and TRBJ1-2; D gene uncertain. This CDR3 spans 16 amino acids. V shed 3 bases and J shed 8 bases, with 22 bases lying between them. The germline V gene has CDR1 MNHEY and CDR2 SMNVEV (reference sequence). In DNA, the CDR3 is TGTGCCAGCAGTTTCTCCCTCGCCAGGCCCCCTGGGGGCTACACCTTC. It yields the protein CASSFSLARPPGGYTF.

The J gene is TRBJ2-5, the V gene TRBV1; the D call in the table, TRBD2, was not verified against the DNA. The J call may be faulty, since TRBJ2-7 better matches the DNA end. TRBV1 is a recognized pseudogene. CDR3 length: 18 amino acids. CDR3: CTSRGSSGRPPASYEQYF. The CDR3 nucleotides read TGCACCAGCAGGGGGTCGAGCGGGAGGCCCCCAGCGTCCTACGAGCAGTACTTC.

The chain joins TRBV21-1 to TRBJ1-1. TRBV21-1 is a documented pseudogene. The CDR3 is made up of 17 amino acids. CDR3 protein: CASSKAHGGWVNTEAFF. CDR3 nucleotide sequence: TGTGCCAGCAGCAAAGCCCACGGGGGGTGGGTGAACACTGAAGCTTTCTTT.

This clone came up once. The J gene is TRBJ2-1, the V gene TRBV14; no firm D call. This CDR3 has 15 amino acids. The germline V gene encodes CDR1 SGHDN and CDR2 FVKESK. Trimming left V 1 base short and J 7 bases short, with 14 bases between. In nucleotides, the CDR3 is TGTGCCAGCAGCCAAGGGGCGGATCAAGATAATGAGCAGTTCTTC. It specifies CASSQGADQDNEQFF.

The CDR3 reads CASSLGRGTQPQHF. The CDR3 DNA reads as TGTGCCAGCAGCTTAGGGAGGGGAACTCAGCCCCAGCATTTT. The chain recombines TRBV7-8 with TRBJ1-5, with D perhaps TRBD1 (5 bases). Trimming removed 1 base from V and 6 bases from J, with 10 bases in between. Germline loops: CDR1 SGHVS, CDR2 FQNEAQ. CDR3 length equals 14 residues.

V and J are TRBV9 and TRBJ2-1; 9 bases match TRBD1. Per the germline V gene, CDR1 is SGDLS and CDR2 is YYNGEE. After removal of 5 bases from V and 0 bases from J, the junction contained 18 bases not matched to a gene. This CDR3 is 20 amino acids long. In DNA form, the CDR3 reads TGTGCCAGCAGTAACAGGGGGCACCAGGAACACCCTTCCTCCTACAATGAGCAGTTCTTC. This translates into CASSNRGHQEHPSSYNEQFF.

The chain recombines TRBV10-3 with TRBJ2-3, with a possible D match to TRBD1 (6 bases). With 2 bases removed from V and 2 bases from J, the gap between germline ends came to 14 bases. Looked up from germline, CDR1 is ENHRY and CDR2 is SYGVKD. CDR3 length equals 16 residues. The CDR3 sequence: CAISEIGDTITDTQYF. The CDR3 region has the DNA TGTGCCATCAGTGAGATTGGGGACACTATCACAGATACGCAGTATTTT.

The table lists this clone with a count of one. This chain connects TRBV19 to TRBJ2-2, with D possibly being TRBD2 (5 bases). Germline loops: CDR1 LNHDA, CDR2 SQIVND (reference sequence). The CDR3 is 14 residues long. V lost 7 bases to trimming and J lost 8 bases, with 17 bases between them. CDR3 sequence: CASTLGASPGELFF. The CDR3 DNA sequence: TGTGCCAGTACCCTCGGAGCTAGCCCTGGGGAGCTGTTTTTT. Based on the CDR3 plus reference TRBV19 and TRBJ2-2, the full variable domain is DGGITQSPKYLFRKEGQNVTLSCEQNLNHDAMYWYRQDPGQGLRLIYYSQIVNDFQKGDIAEGYSVSREKKESFPLTVTSAQKNPTAFYLCASTLGASPGELFFGEGSRLTVL.

The chain recombines TRBV6-4 with TRBJ2-2; TRBD1 agrees at 8 bases. Losses at the gene ends were 4 bases for V and 6 bases for J; bases not matched to a gene: 10. The germline V gene encodes CDR1 MRHNA and CDR2 SNTAGT. The CDR3 runs to 16 residues. CDR3 sequence reads: CASSGSGGQGPGELFF. Here the CDR3 DNA reads TGTGCCAGCAGTGGTTCCGGAGGACAGGGCCCCGGGGAGCTGTTTTTT.

The chain is built from TRBV6-1 and TRBJ2-2; D gene uncertain. Germline CDR1 and CDR2: MNHNS and SASEGT. V gave up 1 base and J gave up 3 bases, with 12 bases separating them. CDR3 size: 16 residues. Here the CDR3 reads CASSEGAWEYTGELFF. CDR3 sequence (DNA): TGTGCCAGCAGTGAAGGTGCGTGGGAATACACCGGGGAGCTGTTTTTT.

The CDR3 nucleotides read TGTGCCAGTAGCTGGGGATATCAGCCCCAGCATTTT. Translating it yields CASSWGYQPQHF. V is TRBV19 and J is TRBJ1-5; D gene uncertain. Per germline, CDR1 LNHDA and CDR2 SQIVND (reference sequence). Trimming pared 6 bases from V and 5 bases from J, leaving 8 bases between. The CDR3 sequence is 12 residues long.

This sequence joins TRBV7-3 and TRBJ2-1; D remains ambiguous. The V gene's germline CDR1 is SGHTA and CDR2 FQGTGA. This CDR3 is built from 13 residues. Between the trimmed V and J ends, which lost 5 bases and 7 bases, there was a span of 12 bases. The CDR3 DNA reads as TGTGCCAGCAGCCCCTCGGACGGGAATGAGCAGTTCTTC. This codes for CASSPSDGNEQFF.

The rearrangement joins TRBV5-4 to TRBJ2-1, with no clear D. From germline, CDR1 is SGHNT and CDR2 YYREEE (reference sequence). This CDR3 has 11 amino acids. Trimming stripped 1 base from V and 6 bases from J, with 2 bases between. For the CDR3, the DNA is TGTGCCAGCAGCTTGCCCAATGAGCAGTTCTTC. Translating it yields CASSLPNEQFF.

This chain uses TRBV18 with TRBJ2-7; TRBD2 might be the D (6 bases). With 3 bases removed from V and 3 bases from J, the gap between germline ends came to 15 bases. Germline CDR1 is KGHSH and CDR2 is LQKENI. The CDR3 is made up of 15 amino acids. The CDR3 reads CASSPERAEGYEQYF. CDR3 DNA sequence: TGTGCCAGCTCACCGGAAAGAGCGGAGGGCTACGAGCAGTACTTC.

This chain joins TRBV29-1 and TRBJ1-1; TRBD1 might be the D (6 bases). The V end lost 8 bases, the J end lost 4 bases, and 14 bases lay between the germline ends. From germline, CDR1 is SQVTM and CDR2 ANQGSEA. The CDR3 loop spans 12 amino acids. CDR3 coding DNA: TGCAGCTCGAGGGAAGGGGGCACTGAAGCTTTCTTT. Its protein product is CSSREGGTEAFF.

CDR3 sequence reads: CASSQGSHTEAFF. The CDR3, as DNA: TGTGCCAGCAGCCAGGGCAGCCACACTGAAGCTTTCTTT. The rearrangement joins TRBV14 to TRBJ1-1; D gene uncertain. Trimming removed 3 bases at V and 3 bases at J, with 8 bases between. The germline V gene has CDR1 SGHDN and CDR2 FVKESK. The CDR3 sequence is 13 residues long.

The V and J genes are TRBV9 and TRBJ2-3; D remains unclear. The V and J ends lost 5 bases and 2 bases respectively, with 21 bases between them. The CDR3 length is 17 residues. Germline CDR1 and CDR2: SGDLS and YYNGEE. CDR3 region: CASSHRLRASHTDTQYF. The DNA of the CDR3 is TGTGCCAGCAGTCATCGACTTCGAGCGTCCCACACAGATACGCAGTATTTT.

This clone came up once. V usage is TRBV5-1 and J usage is TRBJ2-1, with D hard to call. V was pared by 0 bases and J by 10 bases, with 5 bases between. The CDR3 has 11 residues. Germline assignment: CDR1 SGHRS and CDR2 YFSETQ. Here the CDR3 DNA reads TGCGCCAGCAGCTTGGTGGAAGAGCAGTTCTTC. This sequence encodes CASSLVEEQFF.

This clone has more than one count but fewer than ten. This sequence joins TRBV18 and TRBJ2-1; D is perhaps TRBD2 (6 bases). Trimming removed 0 bases from V and 7 bases from J, with 13 bases in between. Germline CDR1 KGHSH, CDR2 LQKENI. This CDR3 region has 15 residues. The CDR3 DNA follows: TGTGCCAGCTCACCACCCCCCGGGAGCTCAAATGAGCAGTTCTTC. As protein: CASSPPPGSSNEQFF.